This T cell receptor (beta chain) was captured in a study of blood T cell repertoires in COVID-19. How the authors handled the data: Reference gene primer amplification yielded estimated nucleated cell counts. The protocol was immunoSEQ multiplex PCR, while the TCRdb copy is restricted to in-frame clones and leaves out a portion. V, J and clone size reflect that table, while D and trimming were determined from the DNA. Altogether roughly 41,000 clones are present, 70% to 90% being singletons, with the ten largest covering about 4.3%. The CDR3 runs to 14 residues. Trimming cost V 3 bases and J 4 bases; bases outside gene matches: 2. The V gene's germline CDR1 is SGHRS and CDR2 YFSETQ.

The source of this sequence is a man aged 55 to 69 with acute or convalescent COVID-19. The specimen was peripheral blood. V usage is TRBV5-1 and J usage is TRBJ2-5, with TRBD2 matching over 11 bases. CDR3 amino acids: CASSYGLAGETQYF. DNA for the CDR3: TGCGCCAGCAGCTACGGACTAGCGGGAGAGACCCAGTACTTC.